The clone carrying this TCR beta chain was seen at least ten times. This specimen comes from a study of neurological immune-mediated disorders. TCRdb re-called the 5' RACE reads with MiXCR, one entry per CDR3 protein. Altogether about 80,000 distinct CDR3 sequences are present, about 5.6% being singletons, with the ten largest covering approximately 8%. This CDR3 region has 13 residues. V was pared by 3 bases and J by 5 bases, with 11 bases between. Specified time point: longitudinal time-point 2. Sequencing was carried out using PBMCs. The chain couples TRBV12-3 or TRBV12-4 to TRBJ2-7; D uncertain. The sequence was collected from a woman aged 55-75 years with multiple sclerosis. Here the CDR3 DNA reads TGTGCCAGCAGTTTGCCCCCCCCGGACGAGCAGTACTTC. It specifies CASSLPPPDEQYF.